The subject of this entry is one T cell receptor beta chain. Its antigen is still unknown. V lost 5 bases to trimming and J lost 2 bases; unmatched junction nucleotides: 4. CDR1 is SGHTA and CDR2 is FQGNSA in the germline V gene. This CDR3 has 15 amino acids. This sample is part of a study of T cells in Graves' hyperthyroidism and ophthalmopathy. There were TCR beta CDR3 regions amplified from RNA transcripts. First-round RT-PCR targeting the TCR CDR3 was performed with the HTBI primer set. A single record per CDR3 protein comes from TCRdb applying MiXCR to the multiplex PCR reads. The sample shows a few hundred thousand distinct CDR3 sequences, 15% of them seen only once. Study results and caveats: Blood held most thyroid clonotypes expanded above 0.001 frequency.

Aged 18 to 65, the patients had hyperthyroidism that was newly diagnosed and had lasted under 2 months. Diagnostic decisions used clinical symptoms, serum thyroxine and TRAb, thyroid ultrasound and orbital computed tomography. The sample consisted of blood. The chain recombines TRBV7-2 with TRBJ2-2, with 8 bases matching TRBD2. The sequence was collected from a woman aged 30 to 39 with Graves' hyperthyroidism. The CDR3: CASSQGLVNTGELFF. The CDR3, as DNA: TGTGCCAGCAGCCAGGGACTAGTAAACACCGGGGAGCTGTTTTTT.